These T cell receptor beta chains were read from a single sample in a study of cytomegalovirus exposure and HLA in healthy donors. Using immunoSEQ multiplex PCR, the repertoire was profiled, and TCRdb retains in-frame clones only, with some absent. Of approximately 190,000 clones listed, about 79% are singletons. The sequenced sample was PBMCs. The receptors stem from a boy aged 2-15 years in good health and CMV-seronegative. The CDR3 runs from the conserved cysteine through the conserved F or W. The D gene is left open where the match is weak. The size field is filled for only some rows; it gives once, few, many or a size class.

V,size,J,D,CDR3,DNA
TRBV30,NA,TRBJ1-2,NA,CAWSVSRGGGGYTF,TGTGCCTGGAGTGTATCGAGAGGAGGAGGTGGCTACACCTTC
TRBV7-8,NA,TRBJ2-6,TRBD2,CASSLVVAGGISGANVLTF,TGTGCCAGCAGCTTAGTGGTAGCGGGGGGGATCTCTGGGGCCAACGTCCTGACTTTC
TRBV5-1,few,TRBJ1-1,TRBD1,CASSLGDRIEAFF,TGCGCCAGCAGCCTAGGGGACAGAATTGAAGCTTTCTTT
TRBV7-9,NA,TRBJ2-5,NA,CASSLKRQSQETQYF,TGTGCCAGCAGTCTGAAACGACAGAGCCAAGAGACCCAGTACTTC
TRBV2,NA,TRBJ2-1,NA,CASTLGTGGNEQFF,NA
TRBV6-5,once,TRBJ1-3,NA,CASSSPLQGNTIYF,TGTGCCAGCAGTTCGCCCTTGCAGGGAAACACCATATATTTT
TRBV18,NA,TRBJ2-3,NA,CASSPGLSTDTQYF,TGTGCCAGCTCACCCGGACTTAGCACAGATACGCAGTATTTT
TRBV6-7,NA,TRBJ2-1,NA,CASSFFGTQGDEQFF,TGTGCCAGCTCCTTTTTCGGGACACAAGGGGATGAGCAGTTCTTC
TRBV7-9,NA,TRBJ1-1,TRBD1,CSSSFVRRQGPTEAFF,TGTTCCAGCAGCTTCGTTCGTAGACAGGGGCCCACTGAAGCTTTCTTT
TRBV19,NA,TRBJ2-7,TRBD1,CASASPGQGSYEQYF,TGTGCCAGTGCCTCCCCGGGACAGGGATCCTACGAGCAGTACTTC
TRBV4-1,NA,TRBJ2-6,TRBD1,CASSQGRQGRSGANVLTF,TGCGCCAGCAGCCAAGGGAGACAGGGAAGATCAGGGGCCAACGTCCTGACTTTC
TRBV7-6,NA,TRBJ2-7,NA,CASSLQGPSYEQYF,TGTGCCAGCAGCTTACAGGGCCCTTCCTACGAGCAGTACTTC
TRBV11-3,NA,TRBJ1-1,NA,CASSLVAYTEAFF,TGTGCCAGCAGCTTAGTAGCGTACACTGAAGCTTTCTTT
TRBV14,NA,TRBJ2-1,TRBD2,CASSQGRGGYNEQFF,TGTGCCAGCAGCCAAGGACGGGGGGGATACAATGAGCAGTTCTTC
TRBV7-2,NA,TRBJ2-5,TRBD2,CASSLGTSGQETQYF,TGTGCCAGCAGCTTAGGGACTAGCGGACAAGAGACCCAGTACTTC
TRBV7-2,NA,TRBJ1-1,NA,CASSLVAGTEAFF,TGTGCCAGCAGCTTAGTCGCGGGGACTGAAGCTTTCTTT
TRBV18,NA,TRBJ1-1,NA,CASSTTLPNTEAFF,TGTGCCAGCTCCACCACTCTGCCGAACACTGAAGCTTTCTTT
TRBV5-6,NA,TRBJ1-2,NA,CASSLGSANYGYTF,TGTGCCAGCAGCTTGGGGTCAGCTAACTATGGCTACACCTTC
TRBV29-1,NA,TRBJ2-5,TRBD1,CSVGQGAETQYF,TGCAGCGTTGGACAGGGGGCTGAGACCCAGTACTTC
TRBV27,NA,TRBJ1-5,NA,CASSLSRVGQPQHF,TGTGCCAGCAGTTTATCCAGGGTAGGGCAGCCCCAGCATTTT
TRBV5-5,few,TRBJ1-1,NA,CASSLLRQLMNTEAFF,TGTGCCAGCAGCTTGTTGCGCCAATTGATGAACACTGAAGCTTTCTTT
TRBV5-1,once,TRBJ1-1,TRBD1,CASSRGQGNEAFF,TGCGCCAGCAGCCGAGGACAGGGGAATGAAGCTTTCTTT
TRBV5-1,NA,TRBJ2-1,NA,CASSLLRPGEQFF,TGCGCCAGCAGCCTCTTGAGGCCAGGGGAGCAGTTCTTC
TRBV5-4,NA,TRBJ2-7,NA,CASSSMARESYEQYF,TGTGCCAGCAGCTCAATGGCGAGGGAATCCTACGAGCAGTACTTC
TRBV11-2,NA,TRBJ2-3,NA,CASSHRRGETDTQYF,TGTGCCAGCAGTCATAGACGGGGTGAAACAGATACGCAGTATTTT
TRBV15,NA,TRBJ2-2,TRBD1,CATSRRDRGTGELFF,TGTGCCACCAGCAGACGGGACAGGGGGACCGGGGAGCTGTTTTTT
TRBV4-2,NA,TRBJ1-4,TRBD1,CASSVQGAGEKLFF,TGTGCCAGCAGCGTGCAGGGGGCAGGGGAAAAACTGTTTTTT
TRBV5-1,NA,TRBJ1-1,NA,CASRLTLQGNTEAFF,TGCGCCAGCAGACTAACCCTCCAGGGGAACACTGAAGCTTTCTTT
TRBV11-3,NA,TRBJ2-3,TRBD2,CASSPGLAGTSTDTQYF,TGTGCCAGCAGCCCAGGACTAGCGGGGACCAGCACAGATACGCAGTATTTT
TRBV9,NA,TRBJ1-2,NA,CASSVGAVVDYGYTF,TGTGCCAGCAGCGTTGGTGCCGTAGTGGACTATGGCTACACCTTC
TRBV4-2,once,TRBJ2-7,NA,CASSLGTTYEQYF,TGTGCCAGCAGCCTAGGGACAACCTACGAGCAGTACTTC
TRBV5-5,NA,TRBJ1-5,TRBD1,CASSLVTGGRQPQHF,TGTGCCAGCAGCTTGGTTACAGGGGGAAGGCAGCCCCAGCATTTT
TRBV5-1,NA,TRBJ2-2,TRBD2,CASSSSGGNTGELFF,TGCGCCAGCAGCTCTAGCGGGGGGAACACCGGGGAGCTGTTTTTT
TRBV7-3,NA,TRBJ2-3,TRBD2,CASSSDGLAGGRDTQYF,TGTGCCAGCAGCTCCGATGGACTAGCGGGGGGGCGAGATACGCAGTATTTT
TRBV5-4,NA,TRBJ2-1,NA,CASSRDYNEQFF,TGTGCCAGCAGCCGGGACTACAATGAGCAGTTCTTC
TRBV6-6,NA,TRBJ2-7,TRBD1,CASSQAGQGWTYEQYF,TGTGCCAGCAGCCAAGCCGGACAGGGGTGGACCTACGAGCAGTACTTC
TRBV11-2,NA,TRBJ2-3,TRBD1,CASSLNRGTADTQYF,TGTGCCAGCAGCTTAAACAGGGGTACGGCAGATACGCAGTATTTT
TRBV18,NA,TRBJ2-5,TRBD2,CASSPSSGVQETQYF,TGTGCCAGCTCACCTTCTAGCGGGGTACAAGAGACCCAGTACTTC
TRBV2,NA,TRBJ2-3,NA,CASSTRLADTQYF,TGTGCCAGCAGTACGAGACTAGCAGATACGCAGTATTTT
TRBV6-1,NA,TRBJ1-4,NA,CASSQQGPGNEKLFF,TGTGCCAGCAGTCAACAGGGTCCGGGTAATGAAAAACTGTTTTTT
TRBV4-3,once,TRBJ2-1,TRBD2,CASSPRTSFNEQFF,TGCGCCAGCAGCCCGAGGACTAGCTTCAATGAGCAGTTCTTC
TRBV6-4,NA,TRBJ2-3,TRBD1,CASSVHRGQTDTQYF,TGTGCCAGCAGCGTCCACAGGGGTCAGACAGATACGCAGTATTTT
TRBV6-1,NA,TRBJ2-7,NA,CASAEGGGGSEQYF,TGTGCCAGCGCCGAAGGAGGGGGAGGGTCCGAGCAGTACTTC
TRBV6-5,NA,TRBJ2-1,TRBD2,CASSSWTSGEQFF,TGTGCCAGCAGTTCCTGGACTAGCGGAGAGCAGTTCTTC
TRBV4-3,NA,TRBJ2-2,NA,CASSHANIGTLITGELFF,TGCGCCAGCAGCCATGCTAATATAGGGACTTTGATCACCGGGGAGCTGTTTTTT
TRBV5-6,NA,TRBJ2-3,TRBD2,CASSLLGLETADTQYF,TGTGCCAGCAGCTTGCTCGGACTAGAGACGGCAGATACGCAGTATTTT
TRBV11-3,NA,TRBJ1-2,TRBD1,CASSEGQGGGYTF,TGTGCCAGCAGCGAGGGACAGGGGGGTGGCTACACCTTC
TRBV9,NA,TRBJ2-7,TRBD2,CASSEGGTSGGTLEQYF,TGTGCCAGCAGCGAGGGAGGGACTAGCGGGGGGACTCTCGAGCAGTACTTC
TRBV19,NA,TRBJ2-5,NA,CASSPSRVRETQYF,TGTGCCAGTAGCCCATCGAGGGTGAGAGAGACCCAGTACTTC
TRBV4-2,NA,TRBJ2-1,TRBD2,CASSQLAGGRHLQFF,TGTGCCAGCAGCCAACTAGCGGGGGGGCGGCATCTCCAGTTCTTC
TRBV6-6,NA,TRBJ1-4,TRBD1,CASSRQGRGEKLFF,TGTGCCAGCAGTCGACAGGGAAGGGGTGAAAAACTGTTTTTT
TRBV9,NA,TRBJ2-1,TRBD1,CASSKGAESYNEQFF,TGTGCCAGCAGCAAGGGGGCGGAGTCGTACAATGAGCAGTTCTTC
TRBV11-1,once,TRBJ2-1,TRBD2,CASLAGYSNEQFF,TGTGCCTCCCTAGCGGGGTACTCCAATGAGCAGTTCTTC